This entry features one TCR beta chain sequence. The germline V gene has CDR1 SGHTA and CDR2 FQGTGA. Trimming took 6 bases from V and 3 from J; bases not matched to a gene: 7. There are 15 residues in the CDR3. The data derive from a study of human T cells and chemical hapten exposure. As for the study in general: 2% DPC applied to an approximately 2 cm by approximately 2 cm arm area sensitized donors. Once 0.01% DPC had been applied to the upper back by patch test, readings were taken at 6 days.

Each CDR3 protein is one row after TCRdb ran MiXCR on the RACE reads. The sample consists of 150,000 to 200,000 distinct CDR3 sequences, roughly 15% of them appearing once. Regarding time point: patch test 1, 2 weeks after DPC sensitization. Described treatment: therapeutic diphenylcyclopropenone sensitization with weekly scalp DPC. Extraction of total RNA was performed on unfractionated whole blood. This clonotype was obtained from a woman younger than 45 with alopecia areata. Some clones in this sample may be carry-over from other donors' samples. The material sequenced was whole blood, taken in connection with sensitization to the hapten diphenylcyclopropenone (DPC). This chain links TRBV7-3 with TRBJ2-3, with 9 bases aligning to TRBD1. CDR3 DNA sequence: TGTGCCAGCAGACTACAGGGGGCTACTACAGATACGCAGTATTTT. Residues: CASRLQGATTDTQYF.